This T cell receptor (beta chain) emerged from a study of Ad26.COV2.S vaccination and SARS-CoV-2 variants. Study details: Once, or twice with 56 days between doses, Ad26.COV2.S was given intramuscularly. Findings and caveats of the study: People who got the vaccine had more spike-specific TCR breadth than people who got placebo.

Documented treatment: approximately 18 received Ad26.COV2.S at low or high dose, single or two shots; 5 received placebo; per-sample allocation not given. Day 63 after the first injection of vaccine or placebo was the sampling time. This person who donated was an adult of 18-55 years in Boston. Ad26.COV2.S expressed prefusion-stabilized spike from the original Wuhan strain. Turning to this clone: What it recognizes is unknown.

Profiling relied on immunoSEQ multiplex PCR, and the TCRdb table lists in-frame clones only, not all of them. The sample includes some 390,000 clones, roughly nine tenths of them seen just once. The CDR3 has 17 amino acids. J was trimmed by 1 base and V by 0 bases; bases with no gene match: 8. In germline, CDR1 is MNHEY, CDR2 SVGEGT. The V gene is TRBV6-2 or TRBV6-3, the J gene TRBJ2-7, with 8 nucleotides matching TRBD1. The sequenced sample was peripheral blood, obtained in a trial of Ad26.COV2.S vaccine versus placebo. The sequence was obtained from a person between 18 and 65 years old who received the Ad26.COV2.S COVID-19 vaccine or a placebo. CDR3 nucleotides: TGTGCCAGCAGTTACTCGCCGGACAGGGCACAATCCTACGAGCAGTACTTC. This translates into CASSYSPDRAQSYEQYF.